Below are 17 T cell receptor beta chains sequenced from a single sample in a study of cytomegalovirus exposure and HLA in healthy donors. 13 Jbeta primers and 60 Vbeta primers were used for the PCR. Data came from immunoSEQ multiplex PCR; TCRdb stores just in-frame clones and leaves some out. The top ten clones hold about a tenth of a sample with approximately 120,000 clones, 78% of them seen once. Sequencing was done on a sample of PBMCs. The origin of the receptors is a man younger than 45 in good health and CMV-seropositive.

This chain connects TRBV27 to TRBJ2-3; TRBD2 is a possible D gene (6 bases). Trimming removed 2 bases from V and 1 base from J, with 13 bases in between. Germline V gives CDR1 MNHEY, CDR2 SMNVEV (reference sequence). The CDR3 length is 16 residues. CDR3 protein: CASSLGLGGRTDTQYF. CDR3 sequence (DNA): TGTGCCAGCAGTTTAGGGTTGGGAGGCCGCACAGATACGCAGTATTTT.

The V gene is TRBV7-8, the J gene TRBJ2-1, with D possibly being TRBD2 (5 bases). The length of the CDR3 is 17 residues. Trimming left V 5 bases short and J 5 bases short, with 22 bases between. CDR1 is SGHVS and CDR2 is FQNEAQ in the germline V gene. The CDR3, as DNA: TGTGCCAGCAGCAGTAATATAGCGCCCACAAAGGACAATGAGCAGTTCTTC. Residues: CASSSNIAPTKDNEQFF.

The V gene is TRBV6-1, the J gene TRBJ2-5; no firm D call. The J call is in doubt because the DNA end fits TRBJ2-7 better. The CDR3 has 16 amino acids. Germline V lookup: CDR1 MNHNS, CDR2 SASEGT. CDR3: CASSDIPMRSYYEQYF. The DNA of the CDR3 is TGTGCCAGCAGTGACATTCCCATGAGGAGTTACTACGAGCAGTACTTC.

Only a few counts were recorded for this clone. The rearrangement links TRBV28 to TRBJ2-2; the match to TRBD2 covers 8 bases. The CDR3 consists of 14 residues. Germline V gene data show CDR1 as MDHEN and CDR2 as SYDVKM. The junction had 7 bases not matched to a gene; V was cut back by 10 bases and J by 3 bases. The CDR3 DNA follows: TGTGCCACCCAACGCGGGGGGCACACCGGGGAGCTGTTTTTT. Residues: CATQRGGHTGELFF.

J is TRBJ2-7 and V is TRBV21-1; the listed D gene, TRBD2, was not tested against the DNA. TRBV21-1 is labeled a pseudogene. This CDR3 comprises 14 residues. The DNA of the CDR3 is TGTGCCAGCAGCAATGGACTGCGGGGCTACGAGCAGTACTTC. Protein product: CASSNGLRGYEQYF.

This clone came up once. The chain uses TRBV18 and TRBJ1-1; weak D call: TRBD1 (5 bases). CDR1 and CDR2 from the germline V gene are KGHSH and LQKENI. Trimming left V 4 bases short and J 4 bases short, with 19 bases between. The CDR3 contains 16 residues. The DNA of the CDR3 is TGTGCCAGCTCACTCCTAATAGCCCAGGGTTTCACTGAAGCTTTCTTT. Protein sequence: CASSLLIAQGFTEAFF.

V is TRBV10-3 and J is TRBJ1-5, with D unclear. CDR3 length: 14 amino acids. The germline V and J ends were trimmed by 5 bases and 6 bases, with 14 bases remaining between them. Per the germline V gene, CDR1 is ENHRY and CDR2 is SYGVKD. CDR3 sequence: CAISPEEGFQPQHF. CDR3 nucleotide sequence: TGTGCCATCAGTCCTGAGGAGGGATTTCAGCCCCAGCATTTT.

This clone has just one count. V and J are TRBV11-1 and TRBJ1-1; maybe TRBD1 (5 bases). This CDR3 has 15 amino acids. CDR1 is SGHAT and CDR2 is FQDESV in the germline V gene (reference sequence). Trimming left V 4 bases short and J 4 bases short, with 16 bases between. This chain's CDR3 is CASSSQGLSRTEAFF. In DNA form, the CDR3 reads TGTGCCAGCAGCTCCCAGGGTCTATCGCGCACTGAAGCTTTCTTT.

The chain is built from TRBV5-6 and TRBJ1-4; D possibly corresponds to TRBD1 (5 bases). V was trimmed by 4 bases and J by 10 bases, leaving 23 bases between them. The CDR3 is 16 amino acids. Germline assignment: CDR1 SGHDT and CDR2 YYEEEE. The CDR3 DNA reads TGTGCCAGCAGCACCACCTGGGCGGGGGAAGCAGGAAAACTGTTTTTT. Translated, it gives CASSTTWAGEAGKLFF.

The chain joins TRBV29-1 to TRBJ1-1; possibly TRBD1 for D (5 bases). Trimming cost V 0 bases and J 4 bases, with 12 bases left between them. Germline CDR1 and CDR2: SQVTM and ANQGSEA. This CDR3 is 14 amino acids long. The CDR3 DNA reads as TGCAGCGTTGAAGAACAGCACGGGGGCACTGAAGCTTTCTTT. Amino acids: CSVEEQHGGTEAFF.

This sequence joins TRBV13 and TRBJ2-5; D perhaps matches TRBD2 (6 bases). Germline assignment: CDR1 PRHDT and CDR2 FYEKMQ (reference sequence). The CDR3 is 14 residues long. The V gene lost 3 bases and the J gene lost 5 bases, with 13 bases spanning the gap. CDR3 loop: CASSFSNGRETQYF. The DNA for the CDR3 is TGTGCCAGCAGCTTCTCAAATGGGAGGGAGACCCAGTACTTC.

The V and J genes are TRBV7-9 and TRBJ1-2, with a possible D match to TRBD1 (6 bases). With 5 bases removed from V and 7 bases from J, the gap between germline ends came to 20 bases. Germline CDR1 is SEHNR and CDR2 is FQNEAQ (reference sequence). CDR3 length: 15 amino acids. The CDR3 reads CASSPGTTTGSGYTF. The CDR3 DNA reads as TGTGCCAGCAGCCCCGGAACCACCACAGGGTCTGGCTACACCTTC.

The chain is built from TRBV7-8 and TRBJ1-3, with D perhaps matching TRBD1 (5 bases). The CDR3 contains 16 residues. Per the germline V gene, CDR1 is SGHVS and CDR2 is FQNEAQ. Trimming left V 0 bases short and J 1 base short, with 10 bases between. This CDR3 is CASSLARQGSGNTIYF. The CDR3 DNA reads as TGTGCCAGCAGCTTAGCTCGGCAGGGATCTGGAAACACCATATATTTT.

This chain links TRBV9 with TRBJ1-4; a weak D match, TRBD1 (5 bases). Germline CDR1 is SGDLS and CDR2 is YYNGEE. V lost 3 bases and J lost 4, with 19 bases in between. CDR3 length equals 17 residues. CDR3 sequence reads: CASSARGLGLNNEKLFF. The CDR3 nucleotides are TGTGCCAGCAGCGCAAGGGGACTGGGGCTTAATAATGAAAAACTGTTTTTT.

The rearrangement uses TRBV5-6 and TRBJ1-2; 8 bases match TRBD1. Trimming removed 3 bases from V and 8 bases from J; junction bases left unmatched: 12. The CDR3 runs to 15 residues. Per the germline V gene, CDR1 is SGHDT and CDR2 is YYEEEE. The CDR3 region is CASSSLDRGNEGYTF. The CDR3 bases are TGTGCCAGCAGCTCGCTCGACAGGGGAAATGAGGGCTACACCTTC.

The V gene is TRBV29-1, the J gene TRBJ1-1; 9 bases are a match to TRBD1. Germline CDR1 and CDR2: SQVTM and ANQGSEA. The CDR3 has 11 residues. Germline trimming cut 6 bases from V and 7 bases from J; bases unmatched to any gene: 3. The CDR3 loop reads CSVGGQGEAFF. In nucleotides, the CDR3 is TGCAGCGTAGGGGGACAGGGTGAAGCTTTCTTT.

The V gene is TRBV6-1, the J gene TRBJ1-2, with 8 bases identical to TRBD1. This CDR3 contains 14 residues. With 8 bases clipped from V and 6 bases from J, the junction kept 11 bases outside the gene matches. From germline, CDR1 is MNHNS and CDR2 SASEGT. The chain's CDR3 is CASGPRQGRNGYTF. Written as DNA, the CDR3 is TGTGCCAGCGGTCCTCGACAGGGGAGGAATGGCTACACCTTC.